This T cell receptor beta chain is from a study of blood T cells in healthy people across ages. Study in general: About one barcoded beta molecule per two T cells was captured by template switching. Whole-study results and caveats: Using unsorted PBMCs precluded a conclusive naive versus antigen-experienced comparison.

About this clonotype itself: The antigen remains undetermined.

The use of a sample-barcoded 5' primer and a J-beta primer mix characterized a second PCR of about 6 to 12 cycles. TCRdb re-analysed the 5' RACE reads in MiXCR, keeping a single row per CDR3 protein. The data hold fewer than 2 million distinct CDR3 sequences, with about two fifths observed a single time. V shed 1 base and J shed 2 bases, with 16 bases lying between them. The CDR3 totals 17 residues. Germline V gene sequence: CDR1 SGHTA, CDR2 FQGTGA. Sequencing was carried out using blood. The chain carries TRBV7-3 and TRBJ2-3, with D perhaps TRBD2 (5 bases). This receptor was taken from a human donor in good health. CDR3 amino acids: CASSLKGSGGYTDTQYF. The DNA of the CDR3 is TGTGCCAGCAGCTTAAAGGGCAGCGGAGGTTACACAGATACGCAGTATTTT.